This is a list of T cell receptor beta chains from one sample in a study of CD8 T cells in ankylosing spondylitis. Via MiXCR, TCRdb re-called the 5' RACE reads, giving one row per CDR3 protein. The sample includes around 250,000 distinct CDR3 sequences, more than 25% of them seen just once. Material: blood, either unsorted or a sorted T cell fraction (not recorded which). Source of these receptors: a male donor with ankylosing spondylitis or in good health (not recorded which). The CDR3 runs from the conserved cysteine through the conserved F or W. The order of the fields is J gene, V gene, clone size, D gene, CDR3 protein, CDR3 DNA. A D gene is named only where the DNA matches it firmly. Clone size is given for some rows only: seen once, a few or many times, or a class if the clone is expanded.

TRBJ2-1 | TRBV7-2 | few | TRBD2 | CASSFYGGAGNEQFF | TGTGCCAGCAGCTTCTACGGGGGGGCCGGGAATGAGCAGTTCTTC
TRBJ2-7 | TRBV10-2 | - | - | CASSQHPDGAYEQYF | TGCGCCAGCAGTCAACATCCGGACGGAGCCTACGAGCAGTACTTC
TRBJ2-3 | TRBV9 | few | TRBD2 | CASSVARGGGGVTDTQYF | TGTGCCAGCAGCGTAGCCCGGGGGGGCGGGGGCGTAACAGATACGCAGTATTTT
TRBJ2-1 | TRBV9 | - | TRBD2 | CASSPIAGGVYNEQFF | TGTGCCAGCAGCCCTATAGCGGGGGGGGTGTACAATGAGCAGTTCTTC
TRBJ1-1 | TRBV25-1 | - | - | CASSRQANTEAFF | TGTGCCAGCAGCAGACAGGCGAACACTGAAGCTTTCTTT
TRBJ2-1 | TRBV12-3/TRBV12-4 | few | - | CASRLGLNNEQFF | TGTGCCAGCAGACTGGGGCTCAACAATGAGCAGTTCTTC
TRBJ2-1 | TRBV15 | few | - | CATSRDLASPGQFF | TGTGCCACCAGCAGAGATTTAGCGTCCCCGGGGCAGTTCTTC
TRBJ2-5 | TRBV7-9 | - | - | CASQGGETQYF | TGTGCCAGCCAGGGTGGGGAGACCCAGTACTTC
TRBJ1-4 | TRBV10-3 | - | - | CAISGGEKLFF | TGTGCCATCAGCGGCGGGGAAAAACTGTTTTTT
TRBJ2-1 | TRBV7-2 | many | TRBD1 | CASSLDLAGGNEQFF | TGTGCCAGCAGCTTAGATCTCGCAGGGGGAAATGAGCAGTTCTTC
TRBJ2-5 | TRBV6-1 | - | - | CASRGLLLAGGKETQYF | TGTGCCAGCAGGGGTTTGCTCTTGGCAGGAGGGAAAGAGACCCAGTACTTC
TRBJ2-1 | TRBV5-1 | - | - | CASSLAASLNEQFF | TGCGCCAGCAGCTTGGCCGCCTCTCTGAATGAGCAGTTCTTC
TRBJ2-1 | TRBV5-1 | few | - | CASSLNSRGDEQFF | TGCGCCAGCAGCTTGAATTCCAGGGGCGATGAGCAGTTCTTC
TRBJ2-5 | TRBV27 | once | - | CASSLARGGQETQYF | TGTGCCAGCAGTTTGGCCAGGGGAGGACAAGAGACCCAGTACTTC
TRBJ2-7 | TRBV6-5 | - | TRBD2 | CASSLLAGAGEQYF | TGTGCCAGCAGTTTACTAGCGGGGGCGGGAGAGCAGTACTTC
TRBJ2-1 | TRBV12-3/TRBV12-4 | few | TRBD2 | CASSFYSGGPNEQFF | TGTGCCAGCAGTTTCTATTCGGGGGGGCCCAATGAGCAGTTCTTC
TRBJ2-3 | TRBV6-5 | few | - | CASSYSLATDTQYF | TGTGCCAGCAGTTACAGCCTAGCCACAGATACGCAGTATTTT
TRBJ1-2 | TRBV5-4 | - | - | CASSFEPNYGYTF | TGTGCCAGCAGCTTCGAGCCTAACTATGGCTACACCTTC
TRBJ2-7 | TRBV10-2 | - | TRBD1 | CASGTPGQGTYEQYF | TGCGCCAGCGGTACGCCGGGACAGGGGACCTACGAGCAGTACTTC
TRBJ2-1 | TRBV20-1 | few | TRBD2 | CSARGLAGAISYNEQFF | TGCAGTGCTAGGGGACTAGCGGGGGCGATCTCCTACAATGAGCAGTTCTTC
TRBJ2-2 | TRBV5-1 | - | - | CASSADTNTGELFF | TGCGCCAGCAGCGCAGACACGAACACCGGGGAGCTGTTTTTT
TRBJ1-5 | TRBV6-5 | few | - | CASSYSIGNQPQHF | TGTGCCAGCAGTTACTCTATCGGCAATCAGCCCCAGCATTTT
TRBJ1-6 | TRBV10-3 | - | - | CAISEETGTRLSPLHF | TGTGCCATCAGTGAGGAAACCGGGACGAGGTTATCTCCCCTCCACTTT
TRBJ2-3 | TRBV11-1 | - | - | CASSFQGRPDTQYF | TGTGCCAGCAGCTTCCAGGGAAGGCCAGATACGCAGTATTTT
TRBJ2-1 | TRBV6-4 | - | TRBD1 | CASSTGDSYNEQFF | TGTGCCAGCAGTACAGGGGACTCCTACAATGAGCAGTTCTTC
TRBJ1-6 | TRBV6-5 | - | TRBD1 | CASSYGTGGSPLHF | TGTGCCAGCAGTTACGGGACAGGGGGTTCACCCCTCCACTTT
TRBJ2-2 | TRBV12-3/TRBV12-4 | - | TRBD1 | CASSGGQGVTGELFF | TGTGCCAGCAGTGGTGGACAGGGGGTTACCGGGGAGCTGTTTTTT
TRBJ2-7 | TRBV27 | few | TRBD2 | CASSWLGTSGGNEQYF | TGTGCCAGCAGTTGGCTGGGGACTAGCGGGGGGAACGAGCAGTACTTC
TRBJ1-1 | TRBV7-6 | many | - | CASNLRDIQKGAFF | TGTGCCAGCAACCTACGGGACATTCAAAAAGGCGCTTTCTTT
TRBJ1-5 | TRBV20-1 | few | - | CSASGDTGIQPQHF | TGCAGTGCTAGTGGGGATACAGGGATCCAGCCCCAGCATTTT
TRBJ2-7 | TRBV3-1 | - | - | CASSQDSSREQYF | TGTGCCAGCAGCCAAGATAGTTCCCGCGAGCAGTACTTC
TRBJ2-2 | TRBV29-1 | few | - | CSVEDRRGANTGELFF | TGCAGCGTTGAAGATCGAAGAGGGGCGAACACCGGGGAGCTGTTTTTT
TRBJ2-6 | TRBV6-4 | - | TRBD1 | CASSAGNRGPSGANVLTF | TGTGCCAGCAGTGCCGGCAACAGGGGACCCTCTGGGGCCAACGTCCTGACTTTC